This T cell receptor beta chain is drawn from a study of CDR3 diversity in severe acne (dated by TCRdb to between 2019 and 2020). V was cut back by 2 bases and J by 6 bases, leaving a gap of 14 bases between them. Taken from the germline V gene, the CDR1 and CDR2 loops are MGHDK and SYGVNS. Inclusive of the bounding cysteine and phenylalanine, the CDR3 is 15 residues long. The retained sequence is limited to the CDR3, 45 bases, with the frame set at the first base. The library was generated by PCR. The listed sequencing device is Illumina HiSeq 2000. Through fastp at Q25 and MiXCR, TCRdb rebuilt clones from the public reads, retaining in-frame beta chains. Under each unique CDR3 protein, matching rows form one entry showing the most common genes and DNA. The table for this sample lists tens of thousands of distinct CDR3 sequences; about 54% of them were counted only once. The leading ten clones occupy about 13% of the sample.

A few counts support this clonotype. Its antigen remains undetermined. No quality values exist for individual bases; no much larger clone is one base distant. The sequencing input was blood. This clonotype was obtained from a male donor in good health, without acne. Recombination joined TRBV25-1 with TRBJ1-5; matching of 6 bases hints at TRBD1 as the D gene. The base sequence is TGTGCCAGCAGTGAACCCCGGGGGGGGCCTCAGCCCCAGCATTTT. Its protein product is CASSEPRGGPQPQHF.